This is a list of T cell receptor beta chains from one sample in a study of blood T cell repertoires in COVID-19. TCRdb's copy holds only in-frame clones and misses some; the assay was immunoSEQ multiplex PCR. Of about 330,000 clones in the sample, approximately 89% were seen once. Sequences were obtained from PBMCs or T cells enriched from blood (not recorded which). The receptors come from a woman aged 30 to 39 who had recovered from COVID-19. The CDR3 runs from the conserved cysteine through the conserved F or W. The D gene is left open where the match is weak. Expanded clones get a size class; other rows say once, few or many, or leave the size out.

abundance	j_gene	v_gene	d_gene	CDR3nt	CDR3aa
.	TRBJ2-7	TRBV7-9	TRBD1	TGTGCCAGCAGCATCCCTGGGGACAGGGTTACCTACGAGCAGTACTTC	CASSIPGDRVTYEQYF
.	TRBJ1-2	TRBV28	TRBD1	TGTGCCAGCAGTTTCTCCGGGACAGGGCTGAACTATGGCTACACCTTC	CASSFSGTGLNYGYTF
.	TRBJ2-7	TRBV20-1	.	TGCAGTGCCACATTTGAATACGAGCAGTACTTC	CSATFEYEQYF
.	TRBJ2-7	TRBV6-5	TRBD2	TGTGCCAGCAGTTACGGGACTAGCGGGCTCGAGCAGTACTTC	CASSYGTSGLEQYF
.	TRBJ1-1	TRBV4-1	.	TGCGCCAGCAGCCAAGTTTTTGGGGGCAACACTGAAGCTTTCTTT	CASSQVFGGNTEAFF
.	TRBJ1-4	TRBV2	.	TGTGCCAGCAGTGAAAGGCGGGGGGAGGTTGAAAAACTGTTTTTT	CASSERRGEVEKLFF
.	TRBJ1-1	TRBV5-1	TRBD1	TGCGCCAGCAGCTCCTACAGGGGGCGGGTCACTGAAGCTTTCTTT	CASSSYRGRVTEAFF
.	TRBJ1-4	TRBV30	.	TGTGCCTGGATCGGCAGGGGAGCAGGTGAAAAACTGTTTTTT	CAWIGRGAGEKLFF
.	TRBJ1-2	TRBV29-1	TRBD1	TGCAGCGTTGCGGCCGACAGGGACTATGGCTACACCTTC	CSVAADRDYGYTF
few	TRBJ2-7	TRBV30	.	TGTGCCTGGAGGAAGCCTTCCTCCTACGAGCAGTACTTC	CAWRKPSSYEQYF
.	TRBJ2-7	TRBV6-5	.	TGTGCCACCCTTAAAGGAGCCTTGGTGCAGTACTTC	CATLKGALVQYF
once	TRBJ2-7	TRBV18	TRBD1	TGTGCCAGCTCACCACAGGGGGCGTACGAGCAGTACTTC	CASSPQGAYEQYF
.	TRBJ2-7	TRBV5-6	TRBD1	TGTGCCAGCAGCTCGGGACAGGGCTACGAGCAGTACTTC	CASSSGQGYEQYF
.	TRBJ2-7	TRBV4-3	.	TGCGCCAGCAGCCAAGATACGGCAGGGCGAAGATACGAGCAGTACTTC	CASSQDTAGRRYEQYF
.	TRBJ1-1	TRBV3-1/TRBV3-2	TRBD1	TGTGCCAGCAGCCAGACGGGACAGGGGGAAGCTTTCTTT	CASSQTGQGEAFF